The entry below gives a single T cell receptor beta chain sequence along with its context. The authors' processing: Nucleated cell number was recorded as an estimate derived from reference gene primer amplification. TCRdb's table, derived via immunoSEQ multiplex PCR, lists solely in-frame clones and lacks some. V, J and clone size were drawn from that table, and D and trimming were deduced from the DNA. Counted here are about 150,000 clones, about 84% occurring once; the ten biggest clones make up roughly 5.3%. This sample stems from a study of blood T cell repertoires in COVID-19. Study in general: The origin of the acute and convalescent COVID-19 samples was the United States, Italy and Spain.

Germline-derived CDR1 and CDR2 are MNHEY and SMNVEV (reference sequence). V lost 7 bases to trimming and J lost 2 bases; unmatched junction nucleotides: 5. The CDR3 has 14 residues. The V gene is TRBV27, the J gene TRBJ1-5; TRBD1 matches 7 bases. The sample taken for sequencing was peripheral blood. This receptor was taken from a woman aged 45-65 years with acute or convalescent COVID-19. DNA for the CDR3: TGTGCCAGCACTTCAGGGGGACGCAATCAGCCCCAGCATTTT. As protein: CASTSGGRNQPQHF.